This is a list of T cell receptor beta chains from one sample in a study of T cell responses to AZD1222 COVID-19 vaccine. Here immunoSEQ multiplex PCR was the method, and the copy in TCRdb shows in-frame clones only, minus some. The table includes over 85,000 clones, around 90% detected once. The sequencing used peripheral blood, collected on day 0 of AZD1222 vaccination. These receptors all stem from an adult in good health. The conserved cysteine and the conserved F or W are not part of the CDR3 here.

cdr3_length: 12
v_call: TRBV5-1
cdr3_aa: ASSLTGLGNTIY

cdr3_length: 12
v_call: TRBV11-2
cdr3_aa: ASSLSLMNTEAF

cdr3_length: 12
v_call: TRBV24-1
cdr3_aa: ATSDGDRVDTIY

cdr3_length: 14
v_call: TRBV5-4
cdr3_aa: ASSFKGGLANEKLF

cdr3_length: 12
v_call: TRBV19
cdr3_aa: ASSIILGLDEQF

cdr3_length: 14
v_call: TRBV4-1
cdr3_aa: ASSQGAWDRGNGYT

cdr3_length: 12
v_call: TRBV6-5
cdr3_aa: ASKEAVNTGELF

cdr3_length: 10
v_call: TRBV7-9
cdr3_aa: ASSFLWTEAF

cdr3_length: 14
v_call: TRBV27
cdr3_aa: ASSLLGGGPVDTQY

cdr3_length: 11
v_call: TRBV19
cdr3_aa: ASSTSARNTIY

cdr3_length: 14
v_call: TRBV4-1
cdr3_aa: ASSQGPQGSGNTIY

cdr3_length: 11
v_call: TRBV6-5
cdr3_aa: ASNNREGNTIY

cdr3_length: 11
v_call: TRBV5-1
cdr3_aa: ASSLAGRSPLH

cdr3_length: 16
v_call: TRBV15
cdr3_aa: ATSRDGPGTTNTGELF

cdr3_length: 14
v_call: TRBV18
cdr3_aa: ASSGSDREGNQPQH

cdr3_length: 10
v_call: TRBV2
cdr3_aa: ASSRNGNTIY

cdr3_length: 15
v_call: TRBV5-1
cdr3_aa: ASSSGLVSGREDEQF

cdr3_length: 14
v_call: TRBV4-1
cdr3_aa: ASSQDRAGAQETQY

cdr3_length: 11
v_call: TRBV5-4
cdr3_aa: ASSPGQGGGYT

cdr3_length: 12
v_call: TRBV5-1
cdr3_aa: ASSSYPDLDGYT

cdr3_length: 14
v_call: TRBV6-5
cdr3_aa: ASSSLTVDSGETQY

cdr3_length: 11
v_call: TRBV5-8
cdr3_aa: ASSKDTKYGYT

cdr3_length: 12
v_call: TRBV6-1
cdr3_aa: ASSEVGGGEKLF

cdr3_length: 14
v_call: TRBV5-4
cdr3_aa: ASSLGGRRASYEQY

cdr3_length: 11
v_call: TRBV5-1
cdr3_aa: ASSLLSGEKLF

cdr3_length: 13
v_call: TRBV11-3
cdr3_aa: ASSLPGEGYNEQF

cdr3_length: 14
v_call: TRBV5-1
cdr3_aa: ASRRTSGGNTGELF

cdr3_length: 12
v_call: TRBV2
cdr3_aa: ASSAAGNGNTIY

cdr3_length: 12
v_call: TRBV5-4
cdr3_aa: AIRTGNMDTEAF

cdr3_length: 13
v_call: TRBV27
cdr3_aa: ASRRRETSTDTQY

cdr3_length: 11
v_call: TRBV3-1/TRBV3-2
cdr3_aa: ASSPGQYFGAF

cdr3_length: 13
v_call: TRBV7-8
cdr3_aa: ASSVGLTESYEQY

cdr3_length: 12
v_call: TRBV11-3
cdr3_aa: ASSLPGASGELF

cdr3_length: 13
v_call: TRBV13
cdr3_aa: ASSLVLAGNTEAF

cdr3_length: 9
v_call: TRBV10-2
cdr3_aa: ASSGSYEQY

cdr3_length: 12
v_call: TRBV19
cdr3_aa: ASREGQGWRPQH

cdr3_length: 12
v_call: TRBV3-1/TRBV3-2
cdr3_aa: ASSQQAANYGYT

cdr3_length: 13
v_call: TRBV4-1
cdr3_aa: ASSLAPTPQETQY

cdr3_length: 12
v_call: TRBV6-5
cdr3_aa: ASSYSGGGSEAF

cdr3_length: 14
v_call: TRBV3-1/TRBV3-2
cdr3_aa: ASSPTGTLMNTEAF

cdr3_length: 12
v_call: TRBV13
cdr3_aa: ASSLEDGYNEQF

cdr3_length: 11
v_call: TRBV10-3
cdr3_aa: AISESSLYGYT

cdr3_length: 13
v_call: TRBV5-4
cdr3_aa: ASSLQGQENEKLF

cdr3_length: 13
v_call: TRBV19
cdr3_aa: ASTMTGVSNQPQH

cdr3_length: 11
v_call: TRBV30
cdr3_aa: AFLVGGNTEAF

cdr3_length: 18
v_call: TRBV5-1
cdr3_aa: ASSSTHGTGGAHTGNTIY

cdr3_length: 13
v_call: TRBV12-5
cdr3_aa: ASGPRDRGPYGYT

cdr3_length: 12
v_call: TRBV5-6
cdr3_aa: ASRPGTDGNIQY

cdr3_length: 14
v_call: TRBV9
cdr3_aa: ASSVTGTGGFVGYT

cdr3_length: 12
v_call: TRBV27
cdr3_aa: ASSDSTMNTEAF

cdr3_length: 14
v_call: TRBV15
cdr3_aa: ATSRFVAGGGYEQY

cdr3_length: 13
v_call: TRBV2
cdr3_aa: ASSGYIAGNNEQF

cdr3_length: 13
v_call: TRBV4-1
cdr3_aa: ASSQPSSNTGELF